This T cell receptor beta chain was profiled in a study of T cells in Graves' hyperthyroidism and ophthalmopathy. The germline gives CDR1 MGHRA, CDR2 YSYEKL. The ends were cut back, 2 bases at V and 4 bases at J, with 18 bases in the middle. This CDR3 region has 17 residues. Amplification of TCR beta CDR3 regions was performed using RNA transcripts as template. With the HTBI primer set, the TCR CDR3 went through a first round of RT-PCR. MiXCR, run by TCRdb on the multiplex PCR reads, gives a single entry per CDR3 protein. The data contain 700,000 or so distinct CDR3 sequences, 16% of them singletons. This clonotype was counted between two and nine times.

This clonotype was obtained from a man aged 18-30 years with Graves' hyperthyroidism. The chain combines TRBV4-1 with TRBJ2-1, with D perhaps matching TRBD1 or TRBD2 (5 bases each). Sequencing was performed on blood. This CDR3 is CASSQRSLGTQYNEQFF. The CDR3 bases are TGCGCCAGCAGCCAACGTTCGCTCGGGACGCAGTACAATGAGCAGTTCTTC.